This TCR beta chain was identified in a study of monozygotic twins with inflammatory bowel disease. Whole-study results and caveats: A single strong clonotype or signal linked to IBD was not supported. Compared with healthy twins, IBD patients shared fewer clonotypes with others, especially with disease activity.

With respect to this clonotype: Its cognate antigen is unknown.

The germline V gene has CDR1 ENHRY and CDR2 SYGVKD. This CDR3 has 13 amino acids. Used for each TCR library was approximately 3.5 ug of total RNA. Every sample had its cDNA made across eight separate reactions. TCRdb reprocessed the 5' RACE reads; each CDR3 protein has one entry and no DNA is given. This sample's table reports about 350,000 distinct CDR3 sequences. This TCR came from a human donor with ulcerative colitis or Crohn's disease, or a healthy co-twin of an affected twin (not recorded which). Sequenced sample: blood. This chain connects TRBV10-3 to TRBJ2-1; TCRdb returns TRBD2, unconfirmable since there is no DNA. CDR3 in amino acids: CAIRDRAPNEQFF.